The 22 T cell receptor beta chains listed next were all sequenced from one sample in a study of metastatic and nonmetastatic thyroid tumors (dated by TCRdb to 2018 to 2020). No treatment had been received by any patient before thyroid surgery. The protocol used for the library was PCR. The sample was run on an Illumina HiSeq 4000. Using fastp at Q25 and MiXCR, TCRdb reprocessed the public reads and kept productive beta chains. This sample is represented by about 20,000 clones; 9.5% to 15% of them were singletons. The ten largest account for approximately 6.2% of the sample. The sequencing sample was made of blood. These receptors originate from a male donor with papillary thyroid cancer or a benign thyroid nodule (not recorded which). Some clones in this sample may be carry-over from other donors' samples.

V gene TRBV20-1 combines with J gene TRBJ2-3; 8 positions agree with TRBD2. Germline values: CDR1 DFQATT, CDR2 SNEGSKA (reference sequence). The V gene end was trimmed by 6 bases and the J gene end by 4 bases; junction bases not matched to a gene: 9. This CDR3 has 14 amino acids. CDR3 region: CSASPAGESDTQYF. The CDR3 DNA reads TGCAGTGCCTCTCCAGCGGGAGAGTCAGATACGCAGTATTTT.

Ten or more counts support this clone. This chain's CDR3 is CASSLTFLNTEAFF. CDR3 DNA: TGCGCCAGCAGCCTGACATTCCTGAACACTGAAGCTTTCTTT. The rearrangement links TRBV5-1 to TRBJ1-1; the D is unclear. In germline, CDR1 is SGHRS, CDR2 YFSETQ. The CDR3 contains 14 residues. V gave up 4 bases and J gave up 0 bases, with 10 bases separating them.

This clone was found many times. V gene TRBV2 combines with J gene TRBJ2-5; 8 positions match TRBD1. The germline V gene has CDR1 SNHLY and CDR2 FYNNEI. Trimming cost V 1 base and J 1 base; bases outside gene matches: 8. The CDR3 length is 17 residues. Here the CDR3 DNA reads TGTGCCAGCAGTGAAGAAAGGGGCAGGGGGCCCCAAGAGACCCAGTACTTC. It specifies CASSEERGRGPQETQYF.

Judged by abundance, this clone is large. The J gene is TRBJ2-7, the V gene TRBV28; 10 bases are a match to TRBD1. V trimming: 6 bases; J trimming: 1 base; junction bases outside the gene matches: 9. The CDR3 consists of 16 residues. The germline V gene has CDR1 MDHEN and CDR2 SYDVKM. The CDR3 loop reads CASSYAGTGVSYEQYF. The CDR3 DNA follows: TGTGCCAGCAGCTATGCCGGGACAGGGGTTTCCTACGAGCAGTACTTC.

This clone was picked up many times. The chain is built from TRBV20-1 and TRBJ2-3; 7 nucleotides match TRBD2. The CDR3 spans 15 residues. CDR1 and CDR2 (germline): DFQATT, SNEGSKA (reference sequence). V was clipped by 4 bases and J by 7 bases; unmatched bases: 14. The CDR3 reads CSATSSGPSSYTQYF. CDR3 nucleotides: TGCAGTGCTACATCTAGCGGCCCAAGTTCATATACGCAGTATTTT.

This clone has more than one count but fewer than ten. This chain connects TRBV19 to TRBJ2-7; TRBD1 is a possible D gene (7 bases). There are 13 residues in the CDR3. The germline V and J ends were trimmed by 5 bases and 3 bases, with 11 bases remaining between them. Germline V gene sequence: CDR1 LNHDA, CDR2 SQIVND (reference sequence). CDR3 region: CASSDQGGYEQYF. DNA of the CDR3: TGTGCCAGTAGTGATCAGGGGGGCTACGAGCAGTACTTC.

This clone is deemed medium-sized. This chain joins TRBV5-1 and TRBJ1-6; tentative D call: TRBD1 (5 bases). The CDR3 length is 13 residues. The germline V and J ends were trimmed by 5 bases and 9 bases, with 12 bases remaining between them. CDR1 is SGHRS and CDR2 is YFSETQ in the germline V gene. In DNA, the CDR3 is TGCGCCAGCAGGGGGACGGATCGTTCACCCCTCCACTTT. This gives the protein CASRGTDRSPLHF.

This clone ranks as medium-sized. The rearrangement joins TRBV12-3 or TRBV12-4 to TRBJ2-2, with D maybe TRBD1 (6 bases). V dropped 7 bases and J dropped 2 bases, with 11 bases sitting between them. CDR3 length: 14 residues. CDR3 sequence: CASTPDRNTGELFF. Written as DNA, the CDR3 is TGTGCCAGCACCCCGGACAGAAACACCGGGGAGCTGTTTTTT.

This clone was counted many times. V is TRBV11-3 and J is TRBJ2-2; 9 bases match TRBD1. In germline, CDR1 is SGHNT, CDR2 YENEEA. The V and J ends lost 5 bases and 1 base, in that order; junction bases with no gene match: 2. This CDR3 comprises 15 residues. The CDR3 bases are TGTGCCAGCAGCAAGGACAGGGGGAACACCGGGGAGCTGTTTTTT. Translation gives CASSKDRGNTGELFF.

Turning to this clone: Given a much more abundant clone one base away, this may be a read error. Other nucleotide sequences from this sample produce the same CDR3. The CDR3 nucleotides read TGTGCCAGCAGCTTCGGACTAGTCCTCGGGGAGCTGTTTTTT. Amino acid sequence: CASSFGLVLGELFF. The V and J genes are TRBV5-8 and TRBJ2-2; 7 nucleotides match TRBD2. V shed 2 bases, J shed 7 bases, and the junction held 5 bases outside the gene matches. Per the germline V gene, CDR1 is SGHTS and CDR2 is YDEGEE. CDR3 length: 14 residues.

This clone has at least ten counts. The chain recombines TRBV20-1 with TRBJ1-5, with D unclear. CDR1 is DFQATT and CDR2 is SNEGSKA in the germline V gene (reference sequence). There are 12 residues in the CDR3. V shed 4 bases and J shed 5 bases, with 9 bases lying between them. CDR3: CSANPYDQPQHF. CDR3 DNA sequence: TGCAGTGCTAATCCTTACGATCAGCCCCAGCATTTT.

This rearrangement joins TRBV13 to TRBJ2-1, with D possibly being TRBD1 (5 bases). Germline loops: CDR1 PRHDT, CDR2 FYEKMQ (reference sequence). The CDR3 consists of 13 residues. The V end was cut by 8 bases, the J end by 9 bases, with 17 bases between. This CDR3 reads CASSGSPTGEQFF. The CDR3 DNA is TGTGCCAGCTCTGGAAGTCCCACAGGTGAGCAGTTCTTC.

This chain connects TRBV5-1 to TRBJ2-7; 10 bases agree with TRBD2. Germline trimming cut 4 bases from V and 7 bases from J; bases unmatched to any gene: 11. From germline, CDR1 is SGHRS and CDR2 YFSETQ. The CDR3 has 15 amino acids. CDR3 DNA: TGCGCCAGCAGCCCAGGACTAGCGGCTTGGGAGGAGCAGTACTTC. Its translation is CASSPGLAAWEEQYF.

This clone has a count of ten or more. This chain links TRBV20-1 with TRBJ1-5, with D unresolved. V was clipped by 2 bases and J by 5 bases, with 7 bases between them. Germline CDR1 and CDR2: DFQATT and SNEGSKA (reference sequence). This CDR3 contains 12 residues. The CDR3 region is CSARTEDQPQHF. The DNA of the CDR3 is TGCAGTGCTAGAACGGAAGATCAGCCCCAGCATTTT.

CDR3 region: CSAELTERCNEQFF. For the CDR3, the DNA is TGCAGTGCTGAACTGACCGAACGCTGCAATGAGCAGTTCTTC. The rearrangement links TRBV20-1 to TRBJ2-1; no reliable D call. The CDR3 runs 14 residues. Germline CDR1 is DFQATT and CDR2 is SNEGSKA (reference sequence). V lost 5 bases, J lost 6 bases, and 17 bases lay in between.

The rearrangement joins TRBV20-1 to TRBJ2-2; TRBD1 agrees at 7 bases. V shed 0 bases, J shed 3 bases, and the junction held 1 base outside the gene matches. Germline lookup yields CDR1 DFQATT and CDR2 SNEGSKA (reference sequence). The CDR3 has 14 residues. The CDR3, as DNA: TGCAGTGCTAGAGATCAGGGGGACACCGGGGAGCTGTTTTTT. Its protein is CSARDQGDTGELFF.

This chain joins TRBV5-6 and TRBJ2-7; the match to TRBD2 covers 10 bases. Per germline, CDR1 SGHDT and CDR2 YYEEEE. This CDR3 has 16 residues. V lost 4 bases to trimming and J lost 8 bases; unmatched junction nucleotides: 15. The CDR3: CASSPGGSSGSKQQYF. The CDR3 nucleotides are TGTGCCAGCAGCCCTGGGGGCTCTAGCGGGAGTAAGCAGCAGTACTTC.

By share, this clone counts as medium-sized. One end of the junction does not line up with germline, which may come from a read error. V and J are TRBV28 and TRBJ1-2, with 7 bases that match TRBD1. This CDR3 contains 13 residues. In germline, CDR1 is MDHEN, CDR2 SYDVKM. CDR3 DNA: TGTGCCAGCAATTTACAGGGGTCGGCTGGCTACACCTTC. The encoded protein is CASNLQGSAGYTF.

This clone was recorded many times. The chain has TRBV2 and TRBJ1-1; no clear D. Per germline, CDR1 SNHLY and CDR2 FYNNEI. This CDR3 contains 14 residues. Trimming pared 2 bases from V and 6 bases from J, leaving 13 bases between. In DNA form, the CDR3 reads TGTGCCAGCAGTGAACTTGTAGCGGGTGCTGAAGCTTTCTTT. Protein: CASSELVAGAEAFF.

The table lists this clone with many counts. The V call is TRBV12-5, the J call TRBJ1-5, with D maybe TRBD1 (6 bases). This CDR3 has 17 residues. In germline, CDR1 is LGHNT, CDR2 FRNRAP. V lost 1 base and J 1 base, leaving 14 bases between the germline ends. CDR3 sequence (DNA): TGTGCTAGTGGTTTGGGTGTGGACAGTACGAGCAATCAGCCCCAGCATTTT. Translating gives CASGLGVDSTSNQPQHF.

This clone appeared many times. This rearrangement joins TRBV13 to TRBJ1-1, with 9 bases aligning to TRBD1. The V gene's germline CDR1 is PRHDT and CDR2 FYEKMQ (reference sequence). V lost 5 bases and J lost 3; bases outside the gene matches: 4. The CDR3 totals 14 residues. In DNA, the CDR3 is TGTGCCAGCAGCCTGGGGACAGGGCACACTGAAGCTTTCTTT. This gives the protein CASSLGTGHTEAFF.

There are a few counts of this clone. This clone may be a read error of a much larger clone one base away. Distinct nucleotide sequences in the sample also encode this CDR3. The CDR3 region has the DNA TGCAGCGTTGTATTGGCGCGCGAGCAGTACTTC. Amino acid sequence: CSVVLAREQYF. V gene TRBV29-1 combines with J gene TRBJ2-7; D not resolved. The CDR3 has 11 amino acids. Between the trimmed V and J ends, which lost 4 bases and 6 bases, there was a span of 10 bases. The V gene's germline CDR1 is SQVTM and CDR2 ANQGSEA.